At least ten counts were recorded for the clone carrying this TCR beta chain. Its target is not known. This entry is derived from a study of T cells in Graves' hyperthyroidism and ophthalmopathy. General observations from the study: Peripheral blood also featured most of the thyroid clonotypes expanded above 0.001.

There were TCR beta CDR3 regions amplified from RNA transcripts. First-round RT-PCR with HTBI primers amplified the TCR CDR3 region. One entry per CDR3 protein, called by TCRdb with MiXCR from the multiplex PCR reads. Counted here are approximately 710,000 distinct CDR3 sequences, roughly a sixth occurring once; the ten biggest clones make up around 15%. Germline V gene sequence: CDR1 SGHAT, CDR2 FQNNGV. This CDR3 is 14 amino acids long. Trimming removed 5 bases at V and 2 bases at J, with 13 bases between. The sample consisted of blood. This clonotype was sampled from a man over 45 with Graves' hyperthyroidism. This chain joins TRBV11-2 and TRBJ2-7; maybe TRBD1 (6 bases). The DNA for the CDR3 is TGTGCCAGCAGCCCCCGGGACAAAACCTACGAGCAGTACTTC. Protein product: CASSPRDKTYEQYF.